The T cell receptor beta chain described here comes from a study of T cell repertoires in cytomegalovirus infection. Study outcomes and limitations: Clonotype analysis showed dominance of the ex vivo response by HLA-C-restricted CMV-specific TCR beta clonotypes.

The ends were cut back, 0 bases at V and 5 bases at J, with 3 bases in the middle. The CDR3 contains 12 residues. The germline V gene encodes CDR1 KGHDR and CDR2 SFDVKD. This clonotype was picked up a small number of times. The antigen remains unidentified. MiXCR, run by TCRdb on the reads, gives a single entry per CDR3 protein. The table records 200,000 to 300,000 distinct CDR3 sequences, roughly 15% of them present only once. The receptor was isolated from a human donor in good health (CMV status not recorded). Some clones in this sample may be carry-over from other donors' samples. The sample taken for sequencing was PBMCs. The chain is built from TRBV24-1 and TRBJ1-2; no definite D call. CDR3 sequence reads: CATSDLRYGYTF. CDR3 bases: TGTGCCACCAGTGATTTGCGGTATGGCTACACCTTC.